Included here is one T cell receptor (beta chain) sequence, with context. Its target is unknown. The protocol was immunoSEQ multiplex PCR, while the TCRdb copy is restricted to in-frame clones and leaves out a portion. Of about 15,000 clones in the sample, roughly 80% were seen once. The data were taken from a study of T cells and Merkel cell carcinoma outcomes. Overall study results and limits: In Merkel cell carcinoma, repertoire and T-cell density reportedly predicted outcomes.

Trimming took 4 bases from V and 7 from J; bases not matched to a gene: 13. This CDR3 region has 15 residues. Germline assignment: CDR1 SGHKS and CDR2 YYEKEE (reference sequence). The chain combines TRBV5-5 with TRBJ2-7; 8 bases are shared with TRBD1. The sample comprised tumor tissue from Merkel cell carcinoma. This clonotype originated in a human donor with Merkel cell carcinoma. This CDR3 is CASSPQGVSSTEQYF. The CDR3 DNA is TGTGCCAGCAGCCCACAGGGGGTATCCTCTACAGAGCAGTACTTC.